Sequencing of this TCR beta chain was carried out in a study of T cells after yellow fever vaccination. Germline lookup yields CDR1 LNHNV and CDR2 YYDKDF (reference sequence). This CDR3 is built from 14 residues. V lost 5 bases and J 1 base, leaving 11 bases between the germline ends. TCR cDNA was made by 5'RACE template switching, adding a universal primer site and UMIs. TCRdb reprocessed the 5' RACE reads via MiXCR and lists one record per CDR3 protein. The sample lists about 220,000 distinct CDR3 sequences; more than 3% were seen once. This clonotype has a count of ten or more. The chain links TRBV15 to TRBJ2-5; TRBD2 is a possible D gene (6 bases). The sequencing used CD4+ T cells sorted from PBMCs, collected 10 days after the yellow fever booster vaccination. The clonotype was recovered from a man aged 18 to 35 who received the YFV17D yellow fever vaccine. The DNA of the CDR3 is TGTGCCACCAGCGCCTGGACTACCCAAGAGACCCAGTACTTC. This codes for CATSAWTTQETQYF.